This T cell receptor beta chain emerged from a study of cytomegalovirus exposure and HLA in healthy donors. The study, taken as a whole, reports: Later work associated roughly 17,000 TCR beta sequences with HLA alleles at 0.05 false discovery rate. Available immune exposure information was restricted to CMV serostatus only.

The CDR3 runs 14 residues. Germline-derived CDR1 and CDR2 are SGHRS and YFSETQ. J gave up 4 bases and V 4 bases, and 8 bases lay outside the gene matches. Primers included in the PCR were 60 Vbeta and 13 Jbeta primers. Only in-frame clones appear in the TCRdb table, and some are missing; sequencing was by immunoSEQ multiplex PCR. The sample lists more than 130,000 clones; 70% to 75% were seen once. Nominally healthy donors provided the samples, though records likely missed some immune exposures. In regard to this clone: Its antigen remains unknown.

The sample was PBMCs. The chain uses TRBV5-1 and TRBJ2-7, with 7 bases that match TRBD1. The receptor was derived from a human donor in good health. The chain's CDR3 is CASSLQGQAYEQYF. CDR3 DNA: TGCGCCAGCAGCCTCCAAGGACAGGCTTACGAGCAGTACTTC.